Listed here are 7 T cell receptor beta chains from one sample, sequenced in a study of response to subunit inactivated influenza vaccine. TCRdb fed the RT-PCR reads into MiXCR, producing one record per CDR3 protein. The table has about 580,000 distinct CDR3 sequences, 14% seen once. Sequences were derived from PBMCs from blood, sampled 11 to 12 days after vaccination. These receptors all stem from a man between 50 and 59 years old who received an inactivated influenza vaccine.

This clonotype showed up just a few times. The genes are TRBV6-1 and TRBJ2-2, with unresolved D. The CDR3 spans 14 residues. The V end lost 5 bases, the J end lost 6 bases, and 13 bases lay between the germline ends. CDR1 is MNHNS, CDR2 SASEGT, per germline. This CDR3 reads CASSRTFAAGELFF. The CDR3 bases are TGTGCCAGCAGTCGGACCTTTGCGGCCGGGGAGCTGTTTTTT.

This clonotype has more than one count but fewer than ten. The chain is built from TRBV5-1 and TRBJ2-3, with D perhaps matching TRBD1 or TRBD2 (7 bases each). V was cut by 2 bases and J by 6 bases, with 25 bases left in between. This CDR3 is 18 amino acids long. The germline V gene encodes CDR1 SGHRS and CDR2 YFSETQ. The CDR3 nucleotides read TGCGCCAGCAGCTTCGTCAGCGGGGCCAAAGGGGGCTGGGATACGCAGTATTTT. Translation: CASSFVSGAKGGWDTQYF.

The chain links TRBV18 to TRBJ2-5, with 10 nucleotides matching TRBD2. This CDR3 is 15 amino acids long. V lost 4 bases to trimming and J lost 4 bases; unmatched junction nucleotides: 6. CDR1 KGHSH and CDR2 LQKENI come from the germline V gene. For the CDR3, the DNA is TGTGCCAGCTCACGCGCTAGCGGGAGCCGAGAGACCCAGTACTTC. It encodes CASSRASGSRETQYF. The whole variable domain, remainder taken from reference TRBV18 and TRBJ2-5, is NAGVMQNPRHLVRRRGQEARLRCSPMKGHSHVYWYRQLPEEGLKFMVYLQKENIIDESGMPKERFSAEFPKEGPSILRIQQVVRGDSAAYFCASSRASGSRETQYFGPGTRLLVL.

There are many counts of this clonotype. V and J are TRBV1 and TRBJ1-4. TRBV1 is termed a pseudogene. The CDR3 covers 16 residues. CDR3 coding DNA: TGCACCAGCAGCCGGCCTACCGGGAGCGAGAATGAAAAACTGTTTTTT. It encodes CTSSRPTGSENEKLFF.

V gene TRBV20-1 combines with J gene TRBJ2-7; 12 nucleotides line up with TRBD1. Germline V CDR1 and CDR2: DFQATT, SNEGSKA (reference sequence). CDR3 length: 14 amino acids. In DNA, the CDR3 is TGCAGCCTGGGACAGGGGGCTATCTCCTACGAGCAGTACTTC. Its translation: CSLGQGAISYEQYF.

The chain links TRBV7-2 to TRBJ2-3; 7 bases line up with TRBD2. Germline CDR1 reads SGHTA; CDR2 reads FQGNSA. With V trimmed by 5 bases and J by 9 bases, 2 bases remained unmatched. CDR3 size: 11 residues. Written as DNA, the CDR3 is TGTGCCAGCAGCCCGGGACTAACGCAGTATTTT. Protein: CASSPGLTQYF.

The rearrangement uses TRBV5-1 and TRBJ2-2; D ambiguous. Germline assignment: CDR1 SGHRS and CDR2 YFSETQ. V was trimmed by 0 bases and J by 1 base, leaving 13 bases between them. There are 17 residues in the CDR3. The chain's CDR3 is CASSLAGTTMNTGELFF. CDR3 coding DNA: TGCGCCAGCAGCTTGGCGGGCACTACCATGAACACCGGGGAGCTGTTTTTT.